This entry concerns a single T cell receptor (beta chain). The record originates from a study of blood T cell repertoires in COVID-19. The overall study: T cells, B-cell-depleted T cells, or PBMCs supplied cDNA or gDNA.

The CDR3 has 15 residues. The ends were cut back, 6 bases at V and 7 bases at J, with 18 bases in the middle. In germline, CDR1 is SGHVS, CDR2 FQNEAQ. As originally analysed: Reference gene primer amplification gave nucleated cell count estimates. The repertoire was sequenced with immunoSEQ multiplex PCR; TCRdb's copy has only in-frame clones and lacks some. That table is the source of V, J and clone size, and D and trimming were worked out from the DNA. In the table there are about 190,000 clones, about 88% of which are singletons. This TCR was recovered from a man in his forties or fifties with active or convalescent COVID-19. The gene calls are TRBV7-8 and TRBJ1-4; perhaps TRBD1 as D (5 bases). The sample taken for sequencing was peripheral blood. CDR3 nucleotides: TGTGCCAGCAGACTTAGAAGCGGGGGAGGTGAAAAACTGTTTTTT. Protein: CASRLRSGGGEKLFF.